One and the same sample provided the 9 T cell receptor beta chains below, sequenced in a study of blood T cell repertoires in COVID-19 (dated by TCRdb to the early 2020s). Libraries were prepared through the immunoSEQ multiplex PCR assay. In TCRdb, the immuneACCESS table is reduced to in-frame sequences with V and J assigned. These tables do not hold every clone; where another copy was compared, an unresolved V gene accounts for under half, and the others remain unexplained. Within this sample are under 300,000 clones, with approximately 88% of them counted one time only. The top ten hold 1.7% of the sample. The sequenced material came from PBMCs or T cells enriched from blood (not recorded which). The source is a woman aged 40-49 years who had recovered from COVID-19.

This clone has just one count. The chain uses TRBV7-2 and TRBJ2-5; 12 nucleotides match TRBD2. Germline CDR1 is SGHTA and CDR2 is FQGNSA. With V trimmed by 4 bases and J by 7 bases, 10 bases remained unmatched. The CDR3 runs to 16 residues. CDR3 region: CASSSLRLAGVGTQYF. The CDR3 DNA reads as TGTGCCAGCAGCTCCTTAAGACTAGCGGGAGTAGGGACCCAGTACTTC.

This rearrangement joins TRBV5-6 to TRBJ2-7; unclear D gene. The CDR3 is 12 residues long. V was pared by 7 bases and J by 3 bases, with 11 bases between. The germline V gene has CDR1 SGHDT and CDR2 YYEEEE. The CDR3 region has the DNA TGTGCCAGCGGGCGTCAGGTCTACGAGCAGTACTTC. It specifies CASGRQVYEQYF.

V gene TRBV9 combines with J gene TRBJ1-2, with 11 bases aligning to TRBD1. The CDR3 has 15 amino acids. Per germline, CDR1 SGDLS and CDR2 YYNGEE. The trim removed 0 bases at V and 3 bases at J, leaving 1 base unmatched. The CDR3 spells CASSVGTGGDYGYTF. In DNA, the CDR3 is TGTGCCAGCAGCGTAGGGACAGGGGGCGACTATGGCTACACCTTC.

V gene TRBV5-1 combines with J gene TRBJ1-3; tentative D call: TRBD1 (6 bases). CDR3 length: 16 amino acids. Germline CDR1 and CDR2: SGHRS and YFSETQ. With 0 bases removed from V and 2 bases from J, the gap between germline ends came to 12 bases. This CDR3 reads CASSLDGRGTGNTIYF. DNA for the CDR3: TGCGCCAGCAGCTTGGACGGCAGGGGTACTGGAAACACCATATATTTT.

This chain joins TRBV7-9 and TRBJ1-1; perhaps TRBD1 as D (6 bases). Trimming left V 2 bases short and J 11 bases short, with 12 bases between. The CDR3 spans 12 residues. CDR1 and CDR2 (germline): SEHNR, FQNEAQ (reference sequence). CDR3 residues: CASSLPAGDAFF. Written as DNA, the CDR3 is TGTGCCAGCAGCTTACCCGCAGGGGACGCTTTCTTT.

V gene TRBV6-6 combines with J gene TRBJ2-7; 9 positions agree with TRBD2. From germline, CDR1 is MNHNY and CDR2 SVGAGI (reference sequence). The CDR3 extends over 14 amino acids. The V and J ends lost 10 bases and 5 bases, in that order; junction bases with no gene match: 12. This CDR3 is CATNRGAGGHEQYF. CDR3 DNA: TGTGCCACCAACAGGGGAGCGGGAGGTCACGAGCAGTACTTC.

This chain joins TRBV27 and TRBJ1-4, with D uncertain. Germline CDR1 reads MNHEY; CDR2 reads SMNVEV (reference sequence). The V end was cut by 6 bases, the J end by 3 bases, with 14 bases between. The CDR3 spans 15 residues. The CDR3 spells CASSPGEAPNEKLFF. CDR3 nucleotide sequence: TGTGCCAGCAGCCCCGGCGAGGCCCCTAATGAAAAACTGTTTTTT.

The chain links TRBV7-2 to TRBJ2-3; 9 nucleotides line up with TRBD2. There are 17 residues in the CDR3. V gave up 0 bases and J gave up 4 bases; unmatched junction bases: 8. Germline CDR1 and CDR2: SGHTA and FQGNSA. The CDR3: CASSLASTSGGADTQYF. The CDR3 region has the DNA TGTGCCAGCAGCTTAGCGTCGACTAGCGGAGGAGCAGATACGCAGTATTTT. The complete variable domain, with remaining parts taken from reference TRBV7-2 and TRBJ2-3, reads GAGVSQSPSNKVTEKGKDVELRCDPISGHTALYWYRQSLGQGLEFLIYFQGNSAPDKSGLPSDRFSAERTGGSVSTLTIQRTQQEDSAVYLCASSLASTSGGADTQYFGPGTRLTVL.

The chain carries TRBV7-2 and TRBJ1-5; no definite D call. V lost 1 base to trimming and J lost 6 bases, with 4 bases between them. CDR1 and CDR2 from the germline V gene are SGHTA and FQGNSA. The CDR3 totals 12 residues. CDR3 nucleotide sequence: TGTGCCAGCAGCTTAGATAGTCAGCCCCAGCATTTT. This translates into CASSLDSQPQHF.